This T cell receptor (beta chain) was sequenced for a study of blood T cell repertoires in COVID-19. Whole-study context: Samples came from the United States, Italy and Spain, spanning acute and convalescent COVID-19. Sources were T cells, B-cell-depleted T cells, or PBMCs; the material itself was cDNA or gDNA.

As processed by the authors: Reference gene primer amplification yielded estimated nucleated cell counts. Here immunoSEQ multiplex PCR was the method, and the copy in TCRdb shows in-frame clones only, minus some. That table gives V, J and clone size, and the DNA gave D and trimming. In the table there are fewer than 50,000 clones, 70% to 90% of which are singletons. The sample taken for sequencing was peripheral blood. The source of this sequence is a man aged 45-60 years with active COVID-19.

The CDR3 sequence: CASRSPRGYEQYF. As DNA, the CDR3 is TGTGCCAGCCGAAGTCCTAGGGGCTACGAGCAGTACTTC. The chain links TRBV12-3 or TRBV12-4 to TRBJ2-7; D perhaps matches TRBD1 (5 bases). This CDR3 is 13 amino acids long. Trimming left V 8 bases short and J 3 bases short, with 14 bases between.